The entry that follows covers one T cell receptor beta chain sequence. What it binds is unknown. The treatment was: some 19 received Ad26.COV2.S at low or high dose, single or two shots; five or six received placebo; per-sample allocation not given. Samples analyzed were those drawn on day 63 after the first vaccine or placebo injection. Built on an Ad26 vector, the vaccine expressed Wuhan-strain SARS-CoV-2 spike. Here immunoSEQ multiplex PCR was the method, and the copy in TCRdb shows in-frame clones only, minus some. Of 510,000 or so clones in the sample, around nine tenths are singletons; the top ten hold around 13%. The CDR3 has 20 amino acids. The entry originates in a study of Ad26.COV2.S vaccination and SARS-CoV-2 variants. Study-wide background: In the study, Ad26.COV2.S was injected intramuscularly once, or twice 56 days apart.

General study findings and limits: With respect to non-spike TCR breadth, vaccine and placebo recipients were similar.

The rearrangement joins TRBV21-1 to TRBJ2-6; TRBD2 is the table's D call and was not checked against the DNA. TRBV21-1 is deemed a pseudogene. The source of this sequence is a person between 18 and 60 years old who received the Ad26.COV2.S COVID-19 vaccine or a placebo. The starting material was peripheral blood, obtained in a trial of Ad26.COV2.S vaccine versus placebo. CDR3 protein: CASSRNPYPLVVIPANVLTF. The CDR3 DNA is TGTGCCAGCAGCAGAAATCCCTACCCCCTCGTAGTAATTCCGGCCAACGTCCTGACTTTC.